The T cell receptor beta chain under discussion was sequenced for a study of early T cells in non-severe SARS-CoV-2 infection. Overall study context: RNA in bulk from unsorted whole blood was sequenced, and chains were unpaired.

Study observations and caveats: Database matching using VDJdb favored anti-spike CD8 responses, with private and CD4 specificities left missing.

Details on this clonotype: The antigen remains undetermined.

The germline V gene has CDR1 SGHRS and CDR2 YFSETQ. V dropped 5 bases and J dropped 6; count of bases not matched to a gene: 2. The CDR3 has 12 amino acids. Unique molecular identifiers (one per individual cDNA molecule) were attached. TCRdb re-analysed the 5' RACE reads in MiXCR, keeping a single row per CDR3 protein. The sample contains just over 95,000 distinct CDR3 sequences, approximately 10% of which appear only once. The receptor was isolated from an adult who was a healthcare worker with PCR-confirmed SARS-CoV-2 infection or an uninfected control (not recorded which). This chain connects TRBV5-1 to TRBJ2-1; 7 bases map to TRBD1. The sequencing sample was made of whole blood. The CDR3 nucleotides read TGCGCCAGCAGACCAGGGGGCAATGAGCAGTTCTTC. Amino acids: CASRPGGNEQFF.